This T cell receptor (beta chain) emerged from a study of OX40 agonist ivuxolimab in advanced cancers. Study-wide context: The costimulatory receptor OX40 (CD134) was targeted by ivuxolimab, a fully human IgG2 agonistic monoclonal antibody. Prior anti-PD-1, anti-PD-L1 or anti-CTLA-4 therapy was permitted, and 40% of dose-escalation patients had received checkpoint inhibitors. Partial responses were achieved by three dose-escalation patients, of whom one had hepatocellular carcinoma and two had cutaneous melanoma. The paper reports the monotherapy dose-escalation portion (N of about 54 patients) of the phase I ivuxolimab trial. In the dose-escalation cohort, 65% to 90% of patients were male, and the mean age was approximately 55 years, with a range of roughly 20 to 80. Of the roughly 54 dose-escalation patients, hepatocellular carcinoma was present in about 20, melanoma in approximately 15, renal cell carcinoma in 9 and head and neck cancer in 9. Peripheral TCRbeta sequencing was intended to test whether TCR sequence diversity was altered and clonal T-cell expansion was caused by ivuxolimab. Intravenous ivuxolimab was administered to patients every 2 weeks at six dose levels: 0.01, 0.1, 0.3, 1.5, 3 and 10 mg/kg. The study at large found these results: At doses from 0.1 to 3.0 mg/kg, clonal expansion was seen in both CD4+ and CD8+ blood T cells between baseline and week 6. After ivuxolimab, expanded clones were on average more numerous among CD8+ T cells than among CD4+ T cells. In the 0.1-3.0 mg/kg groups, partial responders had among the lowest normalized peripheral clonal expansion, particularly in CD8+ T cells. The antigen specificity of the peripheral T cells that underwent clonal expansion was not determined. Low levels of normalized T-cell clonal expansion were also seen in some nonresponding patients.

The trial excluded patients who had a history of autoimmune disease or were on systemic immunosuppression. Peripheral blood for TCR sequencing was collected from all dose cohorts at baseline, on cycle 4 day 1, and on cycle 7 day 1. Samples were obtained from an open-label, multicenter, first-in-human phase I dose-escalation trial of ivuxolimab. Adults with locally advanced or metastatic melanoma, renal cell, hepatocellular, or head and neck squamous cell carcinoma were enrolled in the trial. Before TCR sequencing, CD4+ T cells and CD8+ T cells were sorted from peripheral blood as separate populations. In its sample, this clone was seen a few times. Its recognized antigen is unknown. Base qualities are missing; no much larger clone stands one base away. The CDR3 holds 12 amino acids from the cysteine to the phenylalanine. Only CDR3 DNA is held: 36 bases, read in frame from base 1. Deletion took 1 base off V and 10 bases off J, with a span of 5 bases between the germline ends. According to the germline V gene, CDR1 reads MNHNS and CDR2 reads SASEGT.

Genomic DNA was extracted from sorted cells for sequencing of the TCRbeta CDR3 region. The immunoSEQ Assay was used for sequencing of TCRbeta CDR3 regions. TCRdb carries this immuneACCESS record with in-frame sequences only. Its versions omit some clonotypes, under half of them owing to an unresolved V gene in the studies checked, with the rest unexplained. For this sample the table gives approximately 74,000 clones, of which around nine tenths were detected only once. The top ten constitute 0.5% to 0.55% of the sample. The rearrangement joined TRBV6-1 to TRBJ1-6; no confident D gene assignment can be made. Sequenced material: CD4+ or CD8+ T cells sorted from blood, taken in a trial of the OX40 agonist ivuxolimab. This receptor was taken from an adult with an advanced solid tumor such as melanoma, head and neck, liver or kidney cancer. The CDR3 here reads CASSEGASPLHF. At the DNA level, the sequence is TGTGCCAGCAGTGAAGGGGCGTCACCCCTCCACTTT.